Listed below are T cell receptor beta chains from one sample, sequenced in a study of T cells in Graves' hyperthyroidism and ophthalmopathy. Using its own MiXCR run on the multiplex PCR reads, TCRdb lists one record per CDR3 protein. The sample consists of some 560,000 distinct CDR3 sequences, roughly 15% of them appearing once. The specimen was blood. The receptors here all came from a woman aged 40 to 50 with Graves' hyperthyroidism. CDR3s include the opening cysteine and the closing phenylalanine or tryptophan. D genes are given only for firm matches. Some rows have no size entry. The others give once, few or many, or a class for an expanded clone.

>.|many|TRBV5-1|TRBJ2-7
CASSLSSGAGYEQYF
TGCGCCAGCAGCTTGTCGTCGGGGGCGGGCTACGAGCAGTACTTC
>.|few|TRBV19|TRBJ1-3
CASMRRGESGNTIYF
TGTGCCAGTATGAGGAGGGGGGAATCTGGAAACACCATATATTTT
>.|.|TRBV7-2|TRBJ1-4
CASSASRGAGKLFF
TGTGCCAGCAGCGCCTCACGGGGGGCCGGGAAACTGTTTTTT
>.|many|TRBV28|TRBJ2-7
CATSWDYEQYF
TGTGCCACCTCCTGGGACTACGAGCAGTACTTC
>TRBD1|.|TRBV10-3|TRBJ1-4
CAISDSGTANEKLFF
TGTGCCATCAGTGACTCCGGGACAGCTAATGAAAAACTGTTTTTT
>.|.|TRBV29-1|TRBJ2-3
CSVESLRAPRADTQYF
TGCAGCGTTGAGTCTCTCCGGGCCCCCAGGGCAGATACGCAGTATTTT
>.|.|TRBV4-1|TRBJ2-3
CASSQASALGTDTQYF
TGCGCCAGCAGCCAAGCGAGCGCATTAGGGACAGATACGCAGTATTTT
>TRBD2|.|TRBV20-1|TRBJ2-1
CSARAGGGSSYNEQFF
TGCAGTGCTAGGGCGGGGGGGGGTAGCTCCTACAATGAGCAGTTCTTC
>TRBD2|.|TRBV28|TRBJ2-5
CASRTSGRGGETQYF
TGTGCCAGCCGGACTAGCGGGAGGGGAGGGGAGACCCAGTACTTC
>.|many|TRBV27|TRBJ2-3
CASSMTRVSDTQYF
TGTGCCAGCAGTATGACTAGGGTTTCAGATACGCAGTATTTT